A selection of T cell receptor beta chains follows, all from one sample in a study of CD8+CD57+ T cells in acquired aplastic anemia. TCRdb re-analysed the reads in MiXCR, keeping a single row per CDR3 protein. The table lists under 350,000 distinct CDR3 sequences, 50% to 65% of them singletons, with under 1.5% in the top ten. What was sequenced was sorted CD4+, CD8+, or CD8+CD57+ T cells (not recorded which) from PBMCs. Source of these receptors: a human donor with aplastic anemia. Both conserved end residues are part of each CDR3. A D gene is named only where the DNA matches it firmly. Clone sizes are given selectively: once, few, many, or a class where the clone is expanded.

many	-	14	TRBV3-1	TRBJ1-4	CASSQITGGEKLFF	TGTGCCAGCAGCCAGATAACAGGAGGTGAAAAACTGTTTTTT
-	-	14	TRBV9	TRBJ1-6	CASSVKGGGSPLHF	TGTGCCAGCAGCGTAAAGGGGGGGGGGTCACCCCTCCACTTT
many	TRBD1	15	TRBV29-1	TRBJ2-6	CSVGGQGPGANVLTF	TGCAGCGTGGGGGGACAGGGCCCTGGGGCCAACGTCCTGACTTTC
-	-	14	TRBV7-2	TRBJ2-5	CAGSLGGLGETQYF	TGTGCCGGCAGCTTAGGAGGGTTGGGAGAGACCCAGTACTTC
-	TRBD2	15	TRBV2	TRBJ2-2	CASTLAGGFSGELFF	TGTGCCAGCACCCTAGCGGGAGGATTCTCCGGGGAGCTGTTTTTT
few	-	13	TRBV15	TRBJ2-5	CATSRRGAETQYF	TGTGCCACCAGCAGGAGGGGGGCAGAGACCCAGTACTTC
many	TRBD1	15	TRBV5-1	TRBJ2-2	CASSLWDRATGELFF	TGCGCCAGCAGCTTGTGGGACAGGGCCACCGGGGAGCTGTTTTTT
few	-	15	TRBV2	TRBJ1-5	CASSSGRTVNQPQHF	TGTGCCAGCAGTTCAGGACGGACAGTTAATCAGCCCCAGCATTTT
-	TRBD1	15	TRBV2	TRBJ1-1	CASSEASRGLTEAFF	TGTGCCAGCAGTGAAGCAAGCAGGGGGCTTACTGAAGCTTTCTTT
few	TRBD1	17	TRBV30	TRBJ1-1	CAWSVRRDRGTSAEAFF	TGTGCCTGGAGTGTACGCCGGGACAGGGGTACGAGCGCTGAAGCTTTCTTT
many	-	14	TRBV27	TRBJ2-7	CASSLKGWPYEQYF	TGTGCCAGCAGTTTGAAGGGTTGGCCCTACGAGCAGTACTTC
-	-	19	TRBV12-3/TRBV12-4	TRBJ2-7	CASSLSFQYGGQHQNEQYF	TGTGCCAGCAGTTTATCGTTTCAATACGGAGGACAGCACCAAAACGAGCAGTACTTC
many	-	16	TRBV14	TRBJ1-1	CASSPSWWAGNTEAFF	TGTGCCAGCAGCCCAAGTTGGTGGGCAGGGAACACTGAAGCTTTCTTT
many	-	14	TRBV6-2/TRBV6-3	TRBJ2-6	CAAGRDSGANVLTF	TGTGCCGCCGGCAGAGACTCTGGGGCCAACGTCCTGACTTTC
-	-	16	TRBV18	TRBJ2-3	CASSPIDVQGTDTQYF	TGTGCCAGCTCACCTATAGATGTTCAGGGCACAGATACGCAGTATTTT
-	TRBD2	17	TRBV19	TRBJ2-7	CASSIGVAGGVGYEQYF	TGTGCCAGTAGTATAGGGGTAGCGGGAGGAGTTGGCTACGAGCAGTACTTC
many	TRBD2	16	TRBV19	TRBJ2-3	CASRNDPSGSTDTQYF	TGTGCCAGTAGGAACGATCCTAGCGGGAGCACAGATACGCAGTATTTT
many	TRBD1	13	TRBV12-5	TRBJ2-7	CASGSGQGYEQYF	TGTGCTAGTGGTTCCGGACAGGGGTACGAGCAGTACTTC
-	-	11	TRBV12-3/TRBV12-4	TRBJ1-2	CASSPQGGYTF	TGTGCCAGCAGTCCGCAGGGGGGCTACACCTTC
few	-	15	TRBV18	TRBJ1-1	CASSPTGDGWTEAFF	TGTGCCAGCTCACCTACGGGAGACGGGTGGACTGAAGCTTTCTTT
-	-	12	TRBV14	TRBJ1-1	CASSQDFRGAFF	TGTGCCAGCAGCCAAGATTTTAGGGGAGCTTTCTTT
many	-	16	TRBV5-1	TRBJ2-4	CASSLGGMGAKNIQYF	TGCGCCAGCAGCTTGGGTGGGATGGGGGCCAAAAACATTCAGTACTTC
many	TRBD2	15	TRBV12-3/TRBV12-4	TRBJ2-3	CASSLIAGVTDTQYF	TGTGCCAGCAGTTTAATAGCGGGGGTAACAGATACGCAGTATTTT
many	-	15	TRBV11-2	TRBJ2-1	CASSPPGSLAFEQFF	TGTGCCAGCAGCCCCCCCGGGAGTCTGGCATTTGAGCAGTTCTTC
-	TRBD1	10	TRBV2	TRBJ2-1	CASEDREQFF	TGTGCCAGTGAGGACAGGGAGCAGTTCTTC
-	TRBD1	14	TRBV12-3/TRBV12-4	TRBJ1-6	CASRPRGLDSPLHF	TGTGCCAGCAGACCCAGGGGGCTGGATTCACCCCTCCACTTT
-	-	15	TRBV5-6	TRBJ1-5	CASSPRRIGNQPQHF	TGTGCCAGCAGCCCACGGAGAATTGGAAATCAGCCCCAGCATTTT